What follows are 30 T cell receptor beta chains derived from one specimen sequenced in a study of cytomegalovirus exposure and HLA in healthy donors. PCR employed 60 Vbeta and 13 Jbeta primers. Sequencing was performed with immunoSEQ multiplex PCR; in TCRdb, only in-frame clones are kept and a portion is missing. The sample contains 110,000 or so clones, about 77% of which appear only once. The specimen was PBMCs. These receptors were taken from a woman aged 30 to 39 in good health and CMV-seropositive.

V gene TRBV5-8 combines with J gene TRBJ2-7; TRBD1 is a possible D gene (6 bases). V lost 0 bases and J 3 bases, leaving 16 bases between the germline ends. Germline CDR1 reads SGHTS; CDR2 reads YDEGEE. The CDR3 totals 16 residues. The CDR3 sequence: CASSLGGLRGGYEQYF. In DNA, the CDR3 is TGTGCCAGCAGCTTGGGTGGGCTCAGGGGCGGCTACGAGCAGTACTTC.

V and J are TRBV12-5 and TRBJ1-5, with D unresolved. V was trimmed by 4 bases and J by 9 bases, leaving 7 bases between them. The CDR3 totals 11 residues. Germline V lookup: CDR1 LGHNT, CDR2 FRNRAP. CDR3 nucleotide sequence: TGTGCTAGTGGTTCCTACAGGCCCCAGCATTTT. The encoded protein is CASGSYRPQHF. The full variable domain, its missing parts supplied by reference TRBV12-5 and TRBJ1-5, is DARVTQTPRHKVTEMGQEVTMRCQPILGHNTVFWYRQTMMQGLELLAYFRNRAPLDDSGMPKDRFSAEMPDATLATLKIQPSEPRDSAVYFCASGSYRPQHFGDGTRLSIL.

In this sample, this clone turned up once. J is TRBJ2-7 and V is TRBV7-8; D gene ambiguous. Trimming pared 1 base from V and 0 bases from J, leaving 22 bases between. CDR1 and CDR2 (germline): SGHVS, FQNEAQ. This CDR3 has 19 residues. The CDR3 spells CASSLVARFRYPISYEQYF. The CDR3 DNA reads as TGTGCCAGCAGCTTAGTCGCACGCTTTCGGTACCCCATCTCCTACGAGCAGTACTTC.

This clone is a singleton in its sample. V gene TRBV6-1 combines with J gene TRBJ1-4; no definite D call. Germline CDR1 is MNHNS and CDR2 is SASEGT. The CDR3 has 14 residues. The V gene lost 5 bases and the J gene lost 0 bases, with 7 bases spanning the gap. The CDR3: CASSPTTTNEKLFF. The CDR3 region has the DNA TGTGCCAGCAGTCCGACAACAACTAATGAAAAACTGTTTTTT.

CDR3 sequence: CASSLGRPGISGNTIYF. In DNA form, the CDR3 reads TGTGCCAGCAGTTTAGGGCGACCAGGAATCTCTGGAAACACCATATATTTT. This chain connects TRBV27 to TRBJ1-3; D gene unclear. Deletions cut 2 bases from V and 0 bases from J, with 14 bases between. Germline V gives CDR1 MNHEY, CDR2 SMNVEV (reference sequence). The CDR3 runs to 17 residues.

This clone was counted between two and nine times. The chain uses TRBV7-9 and TRBJ1-3; a weak D match, TRBD1 (6 bases). The CDR3 covers 14 residues. CDR1 and CDR2 from the germline V gene are SEHNR and FQNEAQ (reference sequence). Deletions cut 4 bases from V and 0 bases from J, with 7 bases between. The CDR3 bases are TGTGCCAGCAGCTGGACAGCCTCTGGAAACACCATATATTTT. Translating it yields CASSWTASGNTIYF.

This clone was picked up one time. The CDR3 protein is CASSITTGAGSNQPQHF. The CDR3, as DNA: TGTGCCAGCAGCATCACGACAGGGGCAGGGAGCAATCAGCCCCAGCATTTT. J is TRBJ1-5 and V is TRBV13; 8 bases fit TRBD1. Germline V gives CDR1 PRHDT, CDR2 FYEKMQ (reference sequence). The CDR3 consists of 17 residues. V gave up 5 bases and J gave up 1 base; unmatched junction bases: 10.

This chain connects TRBV2 to TRBJ2-3; 8 positions agree with TRBD2. The CDR3 contains 15 residues. Germline V gene lookup returns CDR1 SNHLY and CDR2 FYNNEI. Trimming removed 4 bases from V and 3 bases from J; junction bases left unmatched: 6. The CDR3 here is CASSGPGGGTDTQYF. CDR3 DNA: TGTGCCAGCAGTGGTCCGGGCGGGGGGACAGATACGCAGTATTTT.

This clone appeared a single time. The chain has TRBV19 and TRBJ1-2; D gene uncertain. The CDR3 has 15 amino acids. Germline loops: CDR1 LNHDA, CDR2 SQIVND (reference sequence). V lost 1 base and J 4 bases, leaving 13 bases between the germline ends. DNA for the CDR3: TGTGCCAGTAGTATAGGGGCGGGGTTTGGCTATGGCTACACCTTC. Protein: CASSIGAGFGYGYTF.

The gene calls are TRBV7-8 and TRBJ1-2, with unresolved D. The germline V and J ends were trimmed by 5 bases and 7 bases, with 14 bases remaining between them. This CDR3 comprises 13 residues. Germline-derived CDR1 and CDR2 are SGHVS and FQNEAQ. CDR3: CASSATPEGGYTF. For the CDR3, the DNA is TGTGCCAGCAGCGCCACCCCGGAGGGTGGCTACACCTTC.

The genes are TRBV4-1 and TRBJ1-4; 7 positions match TRBD1. Germline V gene sequence: CDR1 MGHRA, CDR2 YSYEKL. The CDR3 contains 14 residues. The trim removed 2 bases at V and 7 bases at J, leaving 4 bases unmatched. CDR3 sequence (DNA): TGCGCCAGCAGCCAAAGGGGGCTACTTGAAAAACTGTTTTTT. This codes for CASSQRGLLEKLFF.

This clone was seen once. The chain has TRBV4-2 and TRBJ2-7; 7 bases line up with TRBD2. The CDR3 contains 15 residues. V shed 2 bases, J shed 4 bases, and the junction held 8 bases outside the gene matches. Germline CDR1 reads LGHNA; CDR2 reads YNFKEQ. The CDR3, as DNA: TGTGCCAGCAGCCAATTAGGACTAGAGTCATACGAGCAGTACTTC. Its protein product is CASSQLGLESYEQYF.

The rearrangement joins TRBV19 to TRBJ1-5; TRBD1 might be the D (6 bases). Germline V lookup: CDR1 LNHDA, CDR2 SQIVND (reference sequence). V was trimmed by 8 bases and J by 1 base, leaving 12 bases between them. The CDR3 has 14 residues. CDR3 loop: CASGQIISNQPQHF. The CDR3, as DNA: TGTGCCAGTGGACAGATCATAAGCAATCAGCCCCAGCATTTT.

This clone was observed a few times. The rearrangement links TRBV6-5 to TRBJ1-1; D is perhaps TRBD1 (5 bases). V was clipped by 2 bases and J by 5 bases, with 12 bases between them. The length of the CDR3 is 14 residues. Per germline, CDR1 MNHEY and CDR2 SVGAGI. The CDR3 nucleotides are TGTGCCAGCAGTTACCGGGGGGATTGGACTGAAGCTTTCTTT. This translates into CASSYRGDWTEAFF.

This clone was seen once. The chain recombines TRBV4-1 with TRBJ2-7; D may be TRBD1 (6 bases). This CDR3 comprises 14 residues. V was clipped by 4 bases and J by 2 bases, with 12 bases between them. Germline lookup yields CDR1 MGHRA and CDR2 YSYEKL. The CDR3 reads CASSPTTGPYEQYF. The CDR3 region has the DNA TGCGCCAGCAGCCCCACTACAGGGCCCTACGAGCAGTACTTC.

The genes are TRBV30 and TRBJ1-4; tentatively, D is TRBD1 (5 bases). The V gene lost 0 bases and the J gene lost 5 bases, with 10 bases spanning the gap. The CDR3 runs 14 residues. Germline V gene lookup returns CDR1 GTSNPN and CDR2 SVGIG (reference sequence). DNA for the CDR3: TGTGCCTGGAGTGTCCAGGGTATGAATGAAAAACTGTTTTTT. Translation gives CAWSVQGMNEKLFF.

This chain uses TRBV19 with TRBJ1-3; D might be TRBD1 (5 bases). V was trimmed by 3 bases and J by 0 bases, leaving 15 bases between them. Germline V CDR1 and CDR2: LNHDA, SQIVND (reference sequence). The length of the CDR3 is 17 residues. CDR3: CASSISTPGFSGNTIYF. CDR3 DNA sequence: TGTGCCAGTAGTATTTCGACACCAGGGTTCTCTGGAAACACCATATATTTT.

The CDR3 protein is CASSFGQSSGEQYF. The CDR3 DNA follows: TGTGCCAGCAGTTTCGGACAATCGAGTGGCGAGCAGTACTTC. The genes are TRBV6-5 and TRBJ2-7, with D perhaps TRBD1 (5 bases). Germline V gives CDR1 MNHEY, CDR2 SVGAGI. The CDR3 is made up of 14 amino acids. V dropped 4 bases and J dropped 6 bases, with 16 bases sitting between them.

This chain joins TRBV19 and TRBJ2-7, with 13 bases that match TRBD2. Germline trimming cut 3 bases from V and 5 bases from J; bases unmatched to any gene: 1. This CDR3 comprises 14 residues. Germline lookup yields CDR1 LNHDA and CDR2 SQIVND (reference sequence). In DNA form, the CDR3 reads TGTGCCAGTAGTATCGGACTAGCGGGAGACGAGCAGTACTTC. Protein: CASSIGLAGDEQYF.

This sequence joins TRBV28 and TRBJ1-2; TRBD1 is a possible D gene (5 bases). This CDR3 has 13 amino acids. Trimming cost V 8 bases and J 4 bases, with 14 bases left between them. Germline lookup yields CDR1 MDHEN and CDR2 SYDVKM. CDR3 sequence: CASLPPGGYGYTF. DNA of the CDR3: TGTGCCAGCTTGCCCCCGGGGGGCTATGGCTACACCTTC.

This rearrangement joins TRBV9 to TRBJ2-2; possibly TRBD1 for D (5 bases). The CDR3 length is 17 residues. Trimming removed 4 bases at V and 4 bases at J, with 20 bases between. The V gene's germline CDR1 is SGDLS and CDR2 YYNGEE. CDR3 loop: CASSPPPGNDVTGELFF. In DNA form, the CDR3 reads TGTGCCAGCAGCCCCCCCCCAGGGAATGATGTCACCGGGGAGCTGTTTTTT.

The rearrangement links TRBV9 to TRBJ2-2, with D tentatively TRBD2 (5 bases). The CDR3 loop spans 14 amino acids. V dropped 6 bases and J dropped 1 base, with 10 bases sitting between them. Germline V gives CDR1 SGDLS, CDR2 YYNGEE. In nucleotides, the CDR3 is TGTGCCAGCATGAGCGGCGTGAACACCGGGGAGCTGTTTTTT. This gives the protein CASMSGVNTGELFF.

In this sample, this clone turned up once. The V gene is TRBV5-1, the J gene TRBJ1-1; the D gene is possibly TRBD1 (6 bases). The CDR3 has 15 residues. Trimming cost V 4 bases and J 4 bases, with 17 bases left between them. In germline, CDR1 is SGHRS, CDR2 YFSETQ. CDR3 amino acids: CASSTPQGIVTEAFF. CDR3 coding DNA: TGCGCCAGCAGCACCCCACAGGGTATCGTCACTGAAGCTTTCTTT. The full variable domain, completed using reference TRBV5-1 and TRBJ1-1, is KAGVTQTPRYLIKTRGQQVTLSCSPISGHRSVSWYQQTPGQGLQFLFEYFSETQRNKGNFPGRFSGRQFSNSRSEMNVSTLELGDSALYLCASSTPQGIVTEAFFGQGTRLTVV.

The chain recombines TRBV6-6 with TRBJ1-4; D perhaps matches TRBD1 (5 bases). The CDR3 is made up of 14 amino acids. Trimming stripped 3 bases from V and 8 bases from J, with 13 bases between. Germline-derived CDR1 and CDR2 are MNHNY and SVGAGI (reference sequence). The CDR3, as DNA: TGTGCCAGCAGTTATGGGGGGTCTGGAGAAAAACTGTTTTTT. It yields the protein CASSYGGSGEKLFF.

The chain uses TRBV7-2 and TRBJ2-3; 9 bases fit TRBD2. Germline V CDR1 and CDR2: SGHTA, FQGNSA. V lost 3 bases and J lost 3; bases outside the gene matches: 4. This CDR3 is 15 amino acids long. The CDR3 coding sequence is TGTGCCAGCAGCTTTTCAGCGGGGGGTACAGATACGCAGTATTTT. This translates into CASSFSAGGTDTQYF.

J is TRBJ1-2 and V is TRBV7-9; D is ambiguous. The germline CDR1 and CDR2 sequences are SEHNR and FQNEAQ (reference sequence). Deletions cut 1 base from V and 0 bases from J, with 9 bases between. The CDR3 spans 15 residues. The CDR3 here is CASSLGQVANYGYTF. In nucleotides, the CDR3 is TGTGCCAGCAGCTTAGGGCAGGTAGCTAACTATGGCTACACCTTC.

V gene TRBV29-1 combines with J gene TRBJ2-1; D is ambiguous. Trimming left V 3 bases short and J 4 bases short, with 4 bases between. CDR1 is SQVTM, CDR2 ANQGSEA, per germline. The CDR3 is 11 residues long. The CDR3 loop reads CSVDSYNEQFF. CDR3 bases: TGCAGCGTTGATAGTTACAATGAGCAGTTCTTC.

The chain carries TRBV9 and TRBJ2-7; 14 bases align to TRBD2. Germline CDR1 and CDR2: SGDLS and YYNGEE. The CDR3 is 14 amino acids. The J segment lost 4 bases and the V segment lost 4 bases, leaving 1 base of the junction unmatched. The CDR3 bases are TGTGCCAGCAGCCGGACTAGCGGGGGGTACGAGCAGTACTTC. The encoded protein is CASSRTSGGYEQYF.

The J gene is TRBJ1-2, the V gene TRBV6-1; 9 bases line up with TRBD1. CDR1 MNHNS and CDR2 SASEGT come from the germline V gene. The CDR3 contains 17 residues. Trimming at V came to 2 bases and at J to 0 bases, leaving 7 bases not matched to a gene. CDR3 residues: CASSEIGQGTANYGYTF. CDR3 bases: TGTGCCAGCAGTGAAATAGGACAGGGGACAGCTAACTATGGCTACACCTTC.

J is TRBJ2-3 and V is TRBV6-1; possible D gene TRBD2, 7 bases. The ends were cut back, 0 bases at V and 9 bases at J, with 13 bases in the middle. Germline V gives CDR1 MNHNS, CDR2 SASEGT. This CDR3 contains 14 residues. CDR3 loop: CASSEARGGGTQYF. CDR3 coding DNA: TGTGCCAGCAGTGAAGCGCGAGGGGGAGGGACGCAGTATTTT.